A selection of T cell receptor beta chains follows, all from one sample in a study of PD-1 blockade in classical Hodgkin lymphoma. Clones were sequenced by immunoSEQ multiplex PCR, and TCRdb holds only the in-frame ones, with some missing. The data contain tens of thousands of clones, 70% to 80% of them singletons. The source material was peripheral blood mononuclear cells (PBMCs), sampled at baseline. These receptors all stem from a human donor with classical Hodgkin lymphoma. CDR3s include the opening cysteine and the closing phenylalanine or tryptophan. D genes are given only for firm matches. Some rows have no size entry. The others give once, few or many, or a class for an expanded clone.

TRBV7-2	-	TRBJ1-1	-	TGTGCCAGCAGCTTAGAAGGCAGCATTGGAGCTTTCTTT	CASSLEGSIGAFF
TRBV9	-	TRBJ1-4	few	TGTGCCAGCAGCGTAGATCCGCAGACAGCAACTAATGAAAAACTGTTTTTT	CASSVDPQTATNEKLFF
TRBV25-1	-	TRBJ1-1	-	TGTGCCAGCTCCGGGAATTTTAACACTGAAGCTTTCTTT	CASSGNFNTEAFF
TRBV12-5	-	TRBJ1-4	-	TGTGCTAGTGATTTCCCCGGGAGCGAGGAAAAACTGTTTTTT	CASDFPGSEEKLFF
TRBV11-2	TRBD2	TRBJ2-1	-	TGTGCCAGCAGCTTATGGGGACTAGCGGGAGGGCCTTCCTACAATGAGCAGTTCTTC	CASSLWGLAGGPSYNEQFF
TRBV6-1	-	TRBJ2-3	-	TGTGCCAGCAGCCCGAGGACGGGGGTCACAGATACGCAGTATTTT	CASSPRTGVTDTQYF
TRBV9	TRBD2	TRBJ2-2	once	TGTGCCAGCAGCGTAGGGGGGAGGGCCATCGGGGAGCTGTTTTTT	CASSVGGRAIGELFF
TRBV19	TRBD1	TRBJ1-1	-	TGTGCCAGTAGTACCCCGGACAGGTGGAACACTGAAGCTTTCTTT	CASSTPDRWNTEAFF
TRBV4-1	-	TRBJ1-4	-	TGCGCCAGCAGCCAAGCCCCGGACATAACGTCTAGTGAAAAACTGTTTTTT	CASSQAPDITSSEKLFF
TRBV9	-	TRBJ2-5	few	TGTGCCAGCAGTCCCCTAGGGGCGCAACAAGAGACCCAGTACTTC	CASSPLGAQQETQYF
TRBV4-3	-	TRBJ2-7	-	TGCGCCAGCAGCCTAGACCGGGGCAGGGCGTACGAGCAGTACTTC	CASSLDRGRAYEQYF
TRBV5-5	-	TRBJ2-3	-	TGTGCCAGCAGCTACACAGATACGCAGTATTTT	CASSYTDTQYF
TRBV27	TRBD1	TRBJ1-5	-	TGTGCCAGCAGCCACCGGGACAGTAATCAGCCCCAGCATTTT	CASSHRDSNQPQHF